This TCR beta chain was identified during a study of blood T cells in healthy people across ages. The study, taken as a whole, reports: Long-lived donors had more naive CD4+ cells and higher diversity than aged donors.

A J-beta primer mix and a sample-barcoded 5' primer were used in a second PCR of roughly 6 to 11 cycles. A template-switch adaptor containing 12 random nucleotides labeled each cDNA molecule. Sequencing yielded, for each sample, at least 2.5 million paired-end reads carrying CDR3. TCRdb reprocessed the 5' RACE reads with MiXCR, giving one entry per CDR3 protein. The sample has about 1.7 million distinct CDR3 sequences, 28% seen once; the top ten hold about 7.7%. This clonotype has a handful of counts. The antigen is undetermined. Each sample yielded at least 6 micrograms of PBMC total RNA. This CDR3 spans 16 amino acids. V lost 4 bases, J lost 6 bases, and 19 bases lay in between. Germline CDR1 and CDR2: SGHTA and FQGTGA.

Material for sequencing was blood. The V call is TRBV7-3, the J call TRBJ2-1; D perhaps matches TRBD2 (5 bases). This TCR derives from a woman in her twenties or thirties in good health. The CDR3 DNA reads TGTGCCAGCAGCTCGATCCCGGGGATGATTTCCAATGAGCAGTTCTTC. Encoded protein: CASSSIPGMISNEQFF.